The 32 T cell receptor beta chains below all came from one sample that was sequenced in a study of CD8 T cells in Susac syndrome. Random hexamers were used to reverse transcribe the RNA input (roughly 0.5 to 1 ug). Each CDR3 protein is one row after TCRdb ran MiXCR on the immunoSEQ multiplex PCR reads. The table records some 200,000 distinct CDR3 sequences, approximately 95% of them present only once. The sequenced material came from CD8+ T cells from PBMCs. These receptors came from a human donor with Susac syndrome.

The chain has TRBV13 and TRBJ1-4; no firm D call. There are 12 residues in the CDR3. Germline CDR1 is PRHDT and CDR2 is FYEKMQ (reference sequence). Trimming stripped 7 bases from V and 8 bases from J, with 11 bases between. This CDR3 reads CASTGFGEKLFF. In DNA, the CDR3 is TGTGCCAGCACGGGATTCGGCGAAAAACTGTTTTTT. Full variable domain (outside the CDR3, taken from reference TRBV13 and TRBJ1-4): AAGVIQSPRHLIKEKRETATLKCYPIPRHDTVYWYQQGPGQDPQFLISFYEKMQSDKGSIPDRFSAQQFSDYHSELNMSSLELGDSALYFCASTGFGEKLFFGSGTQLSVL.

The chain carries TRBV27 and TRBJ2-7, with TRBD1 identical over 10 bases. The CDR3 is 15 residues long. With 0 bases clipped from V and 4 bases from J, the junction kept 3 bases outside the gene matches. CDR1 and CDR2 (germline): MNHEY, SMNVEV (reference sequence). Written as DNA, the CDR3 is TGTGCCAGCAGTTTATCGAGGGACAGGGGATACGAGCAGTACTTC. Encoded protein: CASSLSRDRGYEQYF.

The chain combines TRBV30 with TRBJ1-5; no clear D gene. The germline V gene encodes CDR1 GTSNPN and CDR2 SVGIG (reference sequence). V was clipped by 0 bases and J by 4 bases, with 7 bases between them. This CDR3 spans 13 amino acids. The CDR3 loop reads CAWSVRRNQPQHF. The DNA for the CDR3 is TGTGCCTGGAGTGTACGCCGTAATCAGCCCCAGCATTTT.

This rearrangement joins TRBV7-6 to TRBJ2-7, with TRBD1 as a possible D gene (6 bases). CDR1 is SGHVS, CDR2 FNYEAQ, per germline. V lost 5 bases, J lost 2 bases, and 13 bases lay in between. The CDR3 is 14 residues long. CDR3 nucleotide sequence: TGTGCCAGCAGCATTAGGACAGACGCCTACGAGCAGTACTTC. It specifies CASSIRTDAYEQYF.

This clonotype was seen once. This chain links TRBV12-3 or TRBV12-4 with TRBJ1-3; D ambiguous. CDR3 length equals 16 residues. V lost 5 bases and J lost 0, with 14 bases in between. In DNA, the CDR3 is TGTGCCAGCAGTGAAACGATATTCAGCTCTGGAAACACCATATATTTT. Protein product: CASSETIFSSGNTIYF.

The rearrangement links TRBV4-1 to TRBJ2-1; 9 bases fit TRBD1. The V segment lost 3 bases and the J segment 5 bases; nucleotides outside the gene matches: 11. Germline loops: CDR1 MGHRA, CDR2 YSYEKL. CDR3 length: 17 amino acids. The CDR3 DNA reads TGCGCCAGCAGCCAGGCGGGGGACAGGGCGTTGGACAATGAGCAGTTCTTC. Translating gives CASSQAGDRALDNEQFF.

This rearrangement joins TRBV7-9 to TRBJ1-5; no clear D gene. The germline V gene encodes CDR1 SEHNR and CDR2 FQNEAQ (reference sequence). The V end lost 5 bases, the J end lost 2 bases, and 10 bases lay between the germline ends. This CDR3 has 14 amino acids. CDR3 region: CASSPLQGNQPQHF. CDR3 nucleotides: TGTGCCAGCAGCCCTCTTCAGGGCAATCAGCCCCAGCATTTT.

This clonotype was observed a single time. This chain links TRBV5-6 with TRBJ1-2; no definite D call. This CDR3 comprises 13 residues. The V end lost 0 bases, the J end lost 6 bases, and 9 bases lay between the germline ends. Germline CDR1 reads SGHDT; CDR2 reads YYEEEE. CDR3 sequence: CASSLDQSNGYTF. The CDR3 coding sequence is TGTGCCAGCAGCTTGGACCAATCAAATGGCTACACCTTC.

V usage is TRBV24-1 and J usage is TRBJ2-7, with D possibly matching TRBD1 (6 bases). The V gene's germline CDR1 is KGHDR and CDR2 SFDVKD. Trimming removed 11 bases from V and 1 base from J, with 17 bases in between. The CDR3 consists of 14 residues. CDR3 coding DNA: TGTGCCAGGAAGGGCAGGGGACGTTCCTACGAGCAGTACTTC. This encodes CARKGRGRSYEQYF.

The V call is TRBV5-4, the J call TRBJ2-7; 11 bases line up with TRBD1. Germline V gives CDR1 SGHNT, CDR2 YYREEE (reference sequence). J lost 3 bases, V lost 2 bases, and 7 bases had no gene match. The CDR3 extends over 16 amino acids. The DNA for the CDR3 is TGTGCCAGCAGCTTCATGGGACAGGGGGTAAACTACGAGCAGTACTTC. Translated: CASSFMGQGVNYEQYF.

This chain connects TRBV9 to TRBJ2-3; 11 bases agree with TRBD2. The ends lost 3 bases at V and 5 bases at J; junction bases unmatched: 8. This CDR3 is 16 amino acids long. In germline, CDR1 is SGDLS, CDR2 YYNGEE. CDR3 residues: CASSEQLAGEGDTQYF. The CDR3 nucleotides are TGTGCCAGCAGCGAACAACTAGCGGGAGAGGGAGATACGCAGTATTTT.

A single count supports this clonotype. The rearrangement joins TRBV12-3 or TRBV12-4 to TRBJ2-7; D could derive from TRBD1 or TRBD2 (6 bases each). The CDR3 is made up of 14 amino acids. Trimming took 7 bases from V and 6 from J, leaving 19 bases between them. CDR3 amino acids: CASNAGTGAPEQYF. CDR3 coding DNA: TGTGCCAGCAACGCGGGCACGGGGGCTCCCGAGCAGTACTTC.

The V and J genes are TRBV7-9 and TRBJ2-5, with D possibly matching TRBD2 (7 bases). Per the germline V gene, CDR1 is SEHNR and CDR2 is FQNEAQ (reference sequence). The CDR3 has 16 residues. V was trimmed by 5 bases and J by 1 base, leaving 17 bases between them. Here the CDR3 reads CASSPPRGAAQETQYF. The CDR3 nucleotides read TGTGCCAGCAGCCCCCCTCGGGGGGCGGCCCAAGAGACCCAGTACTTC.

The rearrangement joins TRBV20-1 to TRBJ2-1; D possibly corresponds to TRBD1 (6 bases). The CDR3 spans 14 residues. V lost 8 bases to trimming and J lost 5 bases, with 19 bases between them. The germline CDR1 and CDR2 sequences are DFQATT and SNEGSKA (reference sequence). The chain's CDR3 is CSLLDAGVNNEQFF. As DNA, the CDR3 is TGCAGTCTGCTAGACGCAGGGGTGAACAATGAGCAGTTCTTC.

The J gene is TRBJ2-5, the V gene TRBV6-4, with D possibly called TRBD1 or TRBD2 (6 bases each). Trimming cost V 2 bases and J 4 bases, with 17 bases left between them. Germline-derived CDR1 and CDR2 are MRHNA and SNTAGT. The length of the CDR3 is 16 residues. CDR3 in amino acids: CASSDLLRGRGETQYF. CDR3 DNA sequence: TGTGCCAGCAGTGACCTACTACGGGGGCGAGGAGAGACCCAGTACTTC.

The chain has TRBV9 and TRBJ2-3; D uncertain. This CDR3 region has 13 residues. Between the trimmed V and J ends, which lost 3 bases and 6 bases, there was a span of 11 bases. Germline CDR1 reads SGDLS; CDR2 reads YYNGEE. The CDR3 loop reads CASSALVFDTQYF. The CDR3 DNA reads as TGTGCCAGCAGCGCGCTAGTATTCGATACGCAGTATTTT.

This chain links TRBV7-3 with TRBJ2-1; D is uncertain. Germline V CDR1 and CDR2: SGHTA, FQGTGA. Trimming took 5 bases from V and 5 from J, leaving 10 bases between them. This CDR3 is built from 13 residues. This chain's CDR3 is CASSPTANNEQFF. The CDR3 DNA follows: TGTGCCAGCAGCCCGACGGCTAACAATGAGCAGTTCTTC.

V gene TRBV15 combines with J gene TRBJ2-7, with TRBD1 identical over 9 bases. Germline V gene lookup returns CDR1 LNHNV and CDR2 YYDKDF (reference sequence). This CDR3 contains 14 residues. V lost 3 bases to trimming and J lost 5 bases; unmatched junction nucleotides: 5. The CDR3 bases are TGTGCCACCAGCAGCCCCGGGACAGGGAACGAGCAGTACTTC. This codes for CATSSPGTGNEQYF.

This rearrangement joins TRBV28 to TRBJ2-7, with D possibly TRBD2 on 5 matching bases. CDR1 and CDR2 from the germline V gene are MDHEN and SYDVKM. CDR3 length: 15 residues. Deletions cut 7 bases from V and 0 bases from J, with 16 bases between. The CDR3 sequence is CASNDLRLASYEQYF. CDR3 DNA: TGTGCCAGCAACGACCTGCGCCTAGCCTCCTACGAGCAGTACTTC.

This clonotype was detected only once. The rearrangement links TRBV10-3 to TRBJ1-2; D might be TRBD1 (5 bases). CDR1 and CDR2 (germline): ENHRY, SYGVKD. The CDR3 totals 13 residues. V was trimmed by 7 bases and J by 0 bases, leaving 9 bases between them. CDR3 in amino acids: CAITETANYGYTF. CDR3 in DNA: TGTGCCATCACGGAGACAGCTAACTATGGCTACACCTTC.

The V call is TRBV30, the J call TRBJ1-6; D may be TRBD1 (6 bases). Germline V gene sequence: CDR1 GTSNPN, CDR2 SVGIG (reference sequence). CDR3 length: 15 amino acids. Trimming stripped 0 bases from V and 9 bases from J, with 15 bases between. CDR3: CAWSVGRGGGSPLHF. In nucleotides, the CDR3 is TGTGCCTGGAGTGTTGGTCGAGGAGGGGGTTCACCCCTCCACTTT.

The DNA of the CDR3 is TGTGCCAGTAGTATGGTGAACCACGGGTACAATGAGCAGTTCTTC. Translating gives CASSMVNHGYNEQFF. This chain links TRBV19 with TRBJ2-1; unclear D gene. The CDR3 has 15 amino acids. V lost 3 bases and J 4 bases, leaving 13 bases between the germline ends. Germline lookup yields CDR1 LNHDA and CDR2 SQIVND (reference sequence).

The chain combines TRBV7-9 with TRBJ2-1; D remains ambiguous. This CDR3 contains 13 residues. Between the trimmed V and J ends, which lost 4 bases and 8 bases, there was a span of 12 bases. Germline V gene lookup returns CDR1 SEHNR and CDR2 FQNEAQ (reference sequence). CDR3: CASSSSTADEQFF. CDR3 DNA sequence: TGTGCCAGCAGCTCCTCTACTGCCGATGAGCAGTTCTTC.

The chain recombines TRBV5-6 with TRBJ1-1; possibly TRBD1 for D (5 bases). Trimming left V 0 bases short and J 11 bases short, with 11 bases between. Per the germline V gene, CDR1 is SGHDT and CDR2 is YYEEEE. The CDR3 consists of 12 residues. CDR3 residues: CASSLGQGRAFF. The CDR3 DNA follows: TGTGCCAGCAGCTTGGGGCAGGGTAGGGCTTTCTTT.

The chain is built from TRBV4-1 and TRBJ1-5, with a tentative D call TRBD1 (6 bases). V was shortened by 2 bases and J by 4 bases, with 9 bases between the two germline ends. This CDR3 region has 14 residues. CDR1 is MGHRA, CDR2 YSYEKL, per germline. CDR3 nucleotide sequence: TGCGCCAGCAGCCAATCCAGGGGTAATCAGCCCCAGCATTTT. Encoded protein: CASSQSRGNQPQHF.

CDR3 region: CSARDKETSGGKLSYEQYF. The CDR3 coding sequence is TGCAGTGCTAGAGATAAAGAGACTAGCGGGGGCAAACTCTCCTACGAGCAGTACTTC. The chain has TRBV20-1 and TRBJ2-7; 12 bases match TRBD2. V was clipped by 0 bases and J by 0 bases; unmatched bases: 12. Germline V CDR1 and CDR2: DFQATT, SNEGSKA (reference sequence). The CDR3 sequence is 19 residues long.

The chain recombines TRBV13 with TRBJ2-2; unclear D gene. CDR3 length: 11 amino acids. Germline V gives CDR1 PRHDT, CDR2 FYEKMQ (reference sequence). The V end was cut by 8 bases, the J end by 6 bases, with 7 bases between. The CDR3 nucleotides read TGTGCCAGCCTGGAATCCGGGGAGCTGTTTTTT. Amino acids: CASLESGELFF.

This sequence joins TRBV20-1 and TRBJ2-7; possibly TRBD1 for D (5 bases). In germline, CDR1 is DFQATT, CDR2 SNEGSKA (reference sequence). The CDR3 is made up of 15 amino acids. V shed 0 bases and J shed 2 bases, with 14 bases lying between them. This CDR3 is CSARDLDSDTYEQYF. CDR3 sequence (DNA): TGCAGTGCTAGAGATCTCGACAGCGACACCTACGAGCAGTACTTC.

This chain uses TRBV3-1 with TRBJ1-1, with unresolved D. CDR3 size: 15 residues. The germline V gene encodes CDR1 LGHDT and CDR2 YNNKEL (reference sequence). V lost 0 bases and J 0 bases, leaving 8 bases between the germline ends. The CDR3 nucleotides read TGTGCCAGCAGCCAAGATCTGCTAGTGAACACTGAAGCTTTCTTT. Translating gives CASSQDLLVNTEAFF.

This clonotype has a single count. This rearrangement joins TRBV5-4 to TRBJ2-5; tentatively, D is TRBD1 (5 bases). CDR1 is SGHNT and CDR2 is YYREEE in the germline V gene (reference sequence). V lost 2 bases, J lost 2 bases, and 10 bases lay in between. The CDR3 is made up of 14 amino acids. The CDR3, as DNA: TGTGCCAGCAGCTTACGCAGGGTTCAAGAGACCCAGTACTTC. Protein: CASSLRRVQETQYF.

This chain links TRBV5-6 with TRBJ1-1; TRBD1 aligns across 7 bases. Germline trimming cut 6 bases from V and 4 bases from J; bases unmatched to any gene: 9. This CDR3 is built from 14 residues. Germline loops: CDR1 SGHDT, CDR2 YYEEEE. CDR3 DNA sequence: TGTGCCAGCACCGAAGAGGGACAGCTCACTGAAGCTTTCTTT. This sequence encodes CASTEEGQLTEAFF.

This clonotype was observed a single time. The chain recombines TRBV6-5 with TRBJ2-7, with 13 bases identical to TRBD2. The CDR3 totals 16 residues. CDR1 is MNHEY, CDR2 SVGAGI, per germline. The V segment lost 2 bases and the J segment 0 bases; nucleotides outside the gene matches: 1. CDR3 in DNA: TGTGCCAGCAGTTACACTAGCGGGGGGGACTCCTACGAGCAGTACTTC. It is translated as CASSYTSGGDSYEQYF.